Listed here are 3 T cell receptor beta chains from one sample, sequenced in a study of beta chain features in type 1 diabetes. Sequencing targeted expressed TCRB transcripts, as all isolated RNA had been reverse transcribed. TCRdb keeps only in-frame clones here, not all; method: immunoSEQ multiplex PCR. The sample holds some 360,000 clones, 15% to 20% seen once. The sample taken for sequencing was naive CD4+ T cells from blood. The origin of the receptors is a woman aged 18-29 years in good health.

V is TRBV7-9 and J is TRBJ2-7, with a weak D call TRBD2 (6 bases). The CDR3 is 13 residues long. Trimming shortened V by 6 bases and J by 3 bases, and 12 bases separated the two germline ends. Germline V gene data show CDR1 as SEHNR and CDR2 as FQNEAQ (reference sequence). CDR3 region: CASSTAGHYEQYF. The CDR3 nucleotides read TGTGCCAGCAGTACTGCGGGGCACTACGAGCAGTACTTC.

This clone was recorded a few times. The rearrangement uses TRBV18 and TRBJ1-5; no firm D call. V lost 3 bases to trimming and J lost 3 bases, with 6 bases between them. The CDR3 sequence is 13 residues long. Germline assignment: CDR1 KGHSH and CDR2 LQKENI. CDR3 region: CASSPESNQPQHF. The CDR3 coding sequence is TGTGCCAGCTCACCCGAGTCCAATCAGCCCCAGCATTTT.

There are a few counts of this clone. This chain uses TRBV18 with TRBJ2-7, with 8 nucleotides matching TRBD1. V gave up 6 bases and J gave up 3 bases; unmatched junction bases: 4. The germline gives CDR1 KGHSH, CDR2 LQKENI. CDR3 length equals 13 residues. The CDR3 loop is CASSRTGSYEQYF. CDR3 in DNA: TGTGCCAGCTCGAGGACAGGGAGCTACGAGCAGTACTTC.